These 16 T cell receptor beta chains share one sample of origin, sequenced in a study of identical twins. TCRdb re-analysed the 5' RACE reads in MiXCR, keeping a single row per CDR3 protein. The sample has 1.5 million to 2 million distinct CDR3 sequences; less than 40% are singletons. The sample taken for sequencing was cord blood. The receptors stem from a newborn girl in good health.

The chain uses TRBV5-1 and TRBJ2-1, with TRBD2 matching 12 bases. The CDR3 covers 16 residues. V shed 0 bases, J shed 13 bases, and the junction held 11 bases outside the gene matches. In germline, CDR1 is SGHRS, CDR2 YFSETQ. The CDR3, as DNA: TGCGCCAGCAGCTTGGAACTAGCGGGGGGTTCCGAGACCCAGTTCTTC. Translation gives CASSLELAGGSETQFF.

This clonotype turned up a few times. V gene TRBV20-1 combines with J gene TRBJ2-1, with TRBD2 as a possible D gene (6 bases). Germline V CDR1 and CDR2: DFQATT, SNEGSKA (reference sequence). The CDR3 totals 14 residues. Trimming took 4 bases from V and 6 from J, leaving 16 bases between them. In nucleotides, the CDR3 is TGCAGTGCTATGGAACTAGCTTTTAGCAATGAGCAGTTCTTC. This gives the protein CSAMELAFSNEQFF.

The chain is built from TRBV5-1 and TRBJ2-1; 10 nucleotides agree with TRBD1. Trimming took 3 bases from V and 7 from J; bases not matched to a gene: 10. Germline-derived CDR1 and CDR2 are SGHRS and YFSETQ. The CDR3 is 16 residues long. The CDR3 spells CASSWGDRGTQNEQFF. DNA for the CDR3: TGCGCCAGCAGCTGGGGGGACAGGGGAACGCAAAATGAGCAGTTCTTC.

There are a few counts of this clonotype. V usage is TRBV4-1 and J usage is TRBJ2-7; D possibly matches TRBD1 or TRBD2 (6 bases each). Germline values: CDR1 MGHRA, CDR2 YSYEKL. V was pared by 4 bases and J by 10 bases, with 20 bases between. CDR3 length equals 14 residues. CDR3 protein: CASSPPGTGAVQYF. The CDR3 DNA is TGCGCCAGCAGCCCACCAGGCACGGGGGCGGTCCAGTACTTC.

As concerns this clonotype: Its ends do not fully match the called genes, so a read error is possible. The genes are TRBV28 and TRBJ2-5; no reliable D call. Germline V lookup: CDR1 MDHEN, CDR2 SYDVKM. This CDR3 contains 14 residues. This CDR3 reads CASSLGDFQETRYF. CDR3 bases: TGTGCCAGCAGTTTAGGCGACTTCCAAGAGACCCGGTACTTC.

The V gene is TRBV29-1, the J gene TRBJ2-1, with unresolved D. Germline loops: CDR1 SQVTM, CDR2 ANQGSEA. Trimming cost V 4 bases and J 5 bases, with 9 bases left between them. The CDR3 sequence is 12 residues long. The CDR3 DNA is TGCAGCGTTGTCCCGGGCGACAATGAGCAGTTCTTC. Protein product: CSVVPGDNEQFF.

The chain couples TRBV20-1 to TRBJ2-3; D may be TRBD1 (7 bases). Trimming took off 1 base at V and 4 bases at J, with 12 bases between the two ends. Germline assignment: CDR1 DFQATT and CDR2 SNEGSKA (reference sequence). This CDR3 spans 14 amino acids. This chain's CDR3 is CSARAARGADTQYF. CDR3 nucleotides: TGCAGTGCTAGAGCTGCCAGGGGGGCAGATACGCAGTATTTT.

This clonotype was picked up a small number of times. The chain has TRBV9 and TRBJ2-1, with 12 bases aligning to TRBD2. Germline lookup yields CDR1 SGDLS and CDR2 YYNGEE. The trim removed 3 bases at V and 6 bases at J, leaving 4 bases unmatched. This CDR3 comprises 15 residues. Here the CDR3 DNA reads TGTGCCAGCAGCGCTAGCGGGAGGGCCGGCAATGAGCAGTTCTTC. This codes for CASSASGRAGNEQFF.

This clonotype turned up a few times. The gene calls are TRBV5-1 and TRBJ2-5; TRBD2 is a possible D gene (5 bases). The CDR3 is 15 residues long. Germline V CDR1 and CDR2: SGHRS, YFSETQ. V shed 7 bases and J shed 5 bases, with 21 bases lying between them. The CDR3 protein is CASSPRANGYETQYF. The CDR3 nucleotides are TGCGCCAGCTCACCGAGGGCCAACGGATATGAGACCCAGTACTTC.

The CDR3 spells CASSLGVATHVEYF. The DNA for the CDR3 is TGTGCCAGCAGTTTAGGAGTGGCGACACATGTGGAATATTTT. The rearrangement links TRBV12-3 or TRBV12-4 to TRBJ2-3; D remains ambiguous. The CDR3 spans 14 residues. Trimming pared 1 base from V and 15 bases from J, leaving 20 bases between.

This clonotype has just a few counts. Here the CDR3 DNA reads TGTGCCAGCAGCATTTGGGCGCGGAGAGGGCAAGAGACCCAGTACTTC. This codes for CASSIWARRGQETQYF. This chain joins TRBV28 and TRBJ2-4; possible D gene TRBD2, 5 bases. The J call may be incorrect, as the DNA end agrees better with TRBJ2-5. Germline V lookup: CDR1 MDHEN, CDR2 SYDVKM. The CDR3 covers 16 residues.

The V and J genes are TRBV28 and TRBJ2-7, with D tentatively TRBD2 (5 bases). V lost 4 bases and J 3 bases, leaving 16 bases between the germline ends. The CDR3 is made up of 15 amino acids. Per the germline V gene, CDR1 is MDHEN and CDR2 is SYDVKM. CDR3 bases: TGTGCCAGCAGTTCCTTTGCCACCGCGGGCTACGAGCAGTACTTC. Translated: CASSSFATAGYEQYF. Variable domain in full (rest from reference TRBV28 and TRBJ2-7): DVKVTQSSRYLVKRTGEKVFLECVQDMDHENMFWYRQDPGLGLRLIYFSYDVKMKEKGDIPEGYSVSREKKERFSLILESASTNQTSMYLCASSSFATAGYEQYFGPGTRLTVT.

A note on this clonotype: Given a much more abundant clone one base away, this may be a read error. V and J are TRBV20-1 and TRBJ2-5; the match to TRBD2 covers 9 bases. The closer fit of TRBJ2-7 to the DNA end suggests the J call may be wrong. The CDR3 spans 12 residues. Germline loops: CDR1 DFQATT, CDR2 SNEGSKA (reference sequence). The CDR3 DNA follows: TGCAGTGCTGAGACTAGCGGCTACGAGCAGTACTTC. Encoded protein: CSAETSGYEQYF.

V usage is TRBV4-2 and J usage is TRBJ2-1, with D perhaps TRBD2 (5 bases). CDR1 is LGHNA, CDR2 YNFKEQ, per germline. The CDR3 consists of 16 residues. V lost 0 bases to trimming and J lost 5 bases, with 14 bases between them. The CDR3 region is CASSQDSRLTHNEQFF. The DNA for the CDR3 is TGTGCCAGCAGCCAAGATTCGAGACTAACCCACAATGAGCAGTTCTTC.

The rearrangement uses TRBV10-3 and TRBJ1-1, with TRBD1 as a possible D gene (5 bases). The CDR3 is 15 amino acids. V lost 0 bases and J 10 bases, leaving 18 bases between the germline ends. Germline assignment: CDR1 ENHRY and CDR2 SYGVKD. The CDR3 loop is CAISESARASMVAFF. The CDR3 DNA sequence: TGTGCCATCAGTGAGTCGGCCAGGGCGTCCATGGTAGCTTTCTTT.

The rearrangement links TRBV10-3 to TRBJ1-1; 11 bases map to TRBD1. With 4 bases clipped from V and 3 bases from J, the junction kept 4 bases outside the gene matches. This CDR3 has 15 amino acids. Germline CDR1 ENHRY, CDR2 SYGVKD. The CDR3 protein is CAISALGQGDTEAFF. CDR3 nucleotides: TGTGCCATCAGTGCCTTGGGACAGGGGGACACTGAAGCTTTCTTT.